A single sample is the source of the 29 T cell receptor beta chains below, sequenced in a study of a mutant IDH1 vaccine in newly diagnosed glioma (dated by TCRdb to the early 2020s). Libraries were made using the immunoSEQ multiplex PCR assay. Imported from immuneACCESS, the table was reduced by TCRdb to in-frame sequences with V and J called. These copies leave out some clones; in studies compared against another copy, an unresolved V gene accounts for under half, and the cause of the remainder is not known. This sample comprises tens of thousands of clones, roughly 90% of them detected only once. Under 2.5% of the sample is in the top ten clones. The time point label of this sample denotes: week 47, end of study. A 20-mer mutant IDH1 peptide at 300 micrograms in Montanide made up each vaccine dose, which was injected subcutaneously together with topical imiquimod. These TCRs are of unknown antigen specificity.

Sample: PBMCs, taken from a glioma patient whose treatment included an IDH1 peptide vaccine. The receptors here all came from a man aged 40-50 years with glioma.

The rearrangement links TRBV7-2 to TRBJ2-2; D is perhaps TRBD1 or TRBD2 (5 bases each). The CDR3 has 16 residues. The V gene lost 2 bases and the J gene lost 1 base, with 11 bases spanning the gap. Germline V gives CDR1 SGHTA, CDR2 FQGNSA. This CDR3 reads CASSLNGAMNTGELFF. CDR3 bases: TGTGCCAGCAGCTTAAACGGGGCAATGAACACCGGGGAGCTGTTTTTT.

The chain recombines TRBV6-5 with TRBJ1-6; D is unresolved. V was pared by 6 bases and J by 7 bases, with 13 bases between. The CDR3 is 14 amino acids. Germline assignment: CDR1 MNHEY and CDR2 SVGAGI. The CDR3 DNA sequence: TGTGCCAGCAGCCAGTGGACCGAAAATTCACCCCTCCACTTT. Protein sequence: CASSQWTENSPLHF.

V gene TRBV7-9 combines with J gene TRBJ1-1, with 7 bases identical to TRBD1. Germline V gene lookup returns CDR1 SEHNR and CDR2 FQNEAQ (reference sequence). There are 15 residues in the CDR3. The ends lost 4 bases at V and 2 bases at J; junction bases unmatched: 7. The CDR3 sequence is CASSSRRGRNTEAFF. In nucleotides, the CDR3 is TGTGCCAGCAGCTCCCGAAGGGGGCGCAACACTGAAGCTTTCTTT.

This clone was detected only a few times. CDR3: CASESIRGRTEAFF. The CDR3 nucleotides are TGTGCCAGCGAGAGTATCAGGGGGAGGACTGAAGCTTTCTTT. The chain joins TRBV9 to TRBJ1-1; 7 bases match TRBD1. CDR1 is SGDLS, CDR2 YYNGEE, per germline. The V segment lost 7 bases and the J segment 5 bases; nucleotides outside the gene matches: 11. CDR3 length: 14 residues. The variable domain in full, completed from reference TRBV9 and TRBJ1-1, reads DSGVTQTPKHLITATGQRVTLRCSPRSGDLSVYWYQQSLDQGLQFLIQYYNGEERAKGNILERFSAQQFPDLHSELNLSSLELGDSALYFCASESIRGRTEAFFGQGTRLTVV.

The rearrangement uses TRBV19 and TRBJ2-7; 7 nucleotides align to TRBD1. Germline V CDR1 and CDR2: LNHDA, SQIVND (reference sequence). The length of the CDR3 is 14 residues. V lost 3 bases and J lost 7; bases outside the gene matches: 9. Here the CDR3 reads CASSIGTVLKEQYV. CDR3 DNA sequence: TGTGCCAGTAGTATCGGGACAGTCTTAAAAGAGCAGTACGTC.

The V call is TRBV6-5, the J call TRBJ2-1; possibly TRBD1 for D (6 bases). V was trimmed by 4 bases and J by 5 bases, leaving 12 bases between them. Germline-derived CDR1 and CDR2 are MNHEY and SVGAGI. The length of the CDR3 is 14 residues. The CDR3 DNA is TGTGCCAGCAGTTGGGGGCGGTGGGACAATGAGCAGTTCTTC. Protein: CASSWGRWDNEQFF.

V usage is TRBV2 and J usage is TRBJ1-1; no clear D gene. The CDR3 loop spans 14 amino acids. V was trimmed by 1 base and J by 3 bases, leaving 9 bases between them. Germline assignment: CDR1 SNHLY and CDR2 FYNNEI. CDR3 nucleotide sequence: TGTGCCAGCAGTGAAGGGCAGGCTTACACTGAAGCTTTCTTT. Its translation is CASSEGQAYTEAFF.

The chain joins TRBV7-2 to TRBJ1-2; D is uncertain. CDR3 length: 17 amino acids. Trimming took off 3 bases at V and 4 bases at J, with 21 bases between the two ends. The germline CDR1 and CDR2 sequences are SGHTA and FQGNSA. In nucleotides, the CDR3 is TGTGCCAGCAGCTTTATGGCAGCTAAGAACTCGGGCTATGGCTACACCTTC. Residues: CASSFMAAKNSGYGYTF. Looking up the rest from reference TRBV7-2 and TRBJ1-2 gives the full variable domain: GAGVSQSPSNKVTEKGKDVELRCDPISGHTALYWYRQSLGQGLEFLIYFQGNSAPDKSGLPSDRFSAERTGGSVSTLTIQRTQQEDSAVYLCASSFMAAKNSGYGYTFGSGTRLTVV.

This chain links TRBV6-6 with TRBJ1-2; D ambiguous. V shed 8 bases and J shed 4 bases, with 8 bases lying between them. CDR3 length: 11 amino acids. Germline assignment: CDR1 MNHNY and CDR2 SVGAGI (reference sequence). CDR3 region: CASRVGYGYTF. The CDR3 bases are TGTGCCAGCCGAGTGGGCTATGGCTACACCTTC.

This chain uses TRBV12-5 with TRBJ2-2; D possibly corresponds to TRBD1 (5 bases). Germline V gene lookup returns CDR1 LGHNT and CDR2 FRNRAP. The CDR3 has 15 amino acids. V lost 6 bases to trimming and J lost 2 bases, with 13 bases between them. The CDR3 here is CASGRLDSNTGELFF. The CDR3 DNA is TGTGCTAGTGGCCGCCTCGACAGCAACACCGGGGAGCTGTTTTTT.

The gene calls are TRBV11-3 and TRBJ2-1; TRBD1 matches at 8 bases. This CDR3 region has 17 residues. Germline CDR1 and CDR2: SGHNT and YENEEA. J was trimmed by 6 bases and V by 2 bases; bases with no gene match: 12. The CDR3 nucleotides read TGTGCCAGCAGCTTAAGGTCAGGGGGCGCGAGTCGCAATGAGCAGTTCTTC. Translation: CASSLRSGGASRNEQFF.

The CDR3 region has the DNA TGTGCCAGCAGGCCCGACATACCAAGGGGCCAAGAGACCCAGTACTTC. It yields the protein CASRPDIPRGQETQYF. The J gene is TRBJ2-5, the V gene TRBV7-9; perhaps TRBD1 as D (5 bases). CDR1 and CDR2 from the germline V gene are SEHNR and FQNEAQ (reference sequence). The V gene lost 6 bases and the J gene lost 1 base, with 18 bases spanning the gap. The CDR3 is made up of 16 amino acids.

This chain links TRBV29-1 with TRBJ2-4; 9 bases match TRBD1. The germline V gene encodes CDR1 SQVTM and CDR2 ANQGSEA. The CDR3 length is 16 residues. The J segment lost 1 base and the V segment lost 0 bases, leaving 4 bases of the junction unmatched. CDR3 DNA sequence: TGCAGCGTTGAAGATCCTGGACAGGGGGCCAAAAACATTCAGTACTTC. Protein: CSVEDPGQGAKNIQYF.

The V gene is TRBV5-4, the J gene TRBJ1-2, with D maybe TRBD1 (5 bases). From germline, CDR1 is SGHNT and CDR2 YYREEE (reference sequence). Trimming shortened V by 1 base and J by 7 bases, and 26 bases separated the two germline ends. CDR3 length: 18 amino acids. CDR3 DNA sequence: TGTGCCAGCAGCTTGATTGACAAGGGGTCACCACTGGGGTTTGGCTACACCTTC. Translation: CASSLIDKGSPLGFGYTF.

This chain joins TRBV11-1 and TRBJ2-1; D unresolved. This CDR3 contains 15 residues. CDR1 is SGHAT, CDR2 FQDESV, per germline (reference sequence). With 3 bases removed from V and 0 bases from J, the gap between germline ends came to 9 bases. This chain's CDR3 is CASSLVLSSYNEQFF. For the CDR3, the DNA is TGTGCCAGCAGCTTGGTTCTCAGCTCCTACAATGAGCAGTTCTTC. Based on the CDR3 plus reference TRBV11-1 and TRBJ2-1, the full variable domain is EAEVAQSPRYKITEKSQAVAFWCDPISGHATLYWYRQILGQGPELLVQFQDESVVDDSQLPKDRFSAERLKGVDSTLKIQPAELGDSAMYLCASSLVLSSYNEQFFGPGTRLTVL.

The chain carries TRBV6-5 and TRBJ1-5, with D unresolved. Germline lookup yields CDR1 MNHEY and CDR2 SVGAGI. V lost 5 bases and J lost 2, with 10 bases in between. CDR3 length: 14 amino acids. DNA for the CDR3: TGTGCCAGCAGTCGGTGGTTGGGCAATCAGCCCCAGCATTTT. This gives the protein CASSRWLGNQPQHF.

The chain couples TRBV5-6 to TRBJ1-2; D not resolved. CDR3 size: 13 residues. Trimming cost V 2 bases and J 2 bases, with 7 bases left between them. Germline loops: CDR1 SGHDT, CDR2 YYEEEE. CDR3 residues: CASSFRRNYGYTF. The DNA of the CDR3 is TGTGCCAGCAGCTTTAGGCGGAACTATGGCTACACCTTC.

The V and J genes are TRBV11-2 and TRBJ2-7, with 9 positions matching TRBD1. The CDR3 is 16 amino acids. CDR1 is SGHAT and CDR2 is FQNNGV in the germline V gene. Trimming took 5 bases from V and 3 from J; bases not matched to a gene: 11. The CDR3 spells CASSPINRGQGYEQYF. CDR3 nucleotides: TGTGCCAGCAGCCCGATTAACAGGGGGCAAGGCTACGAGCAGTACTTC.

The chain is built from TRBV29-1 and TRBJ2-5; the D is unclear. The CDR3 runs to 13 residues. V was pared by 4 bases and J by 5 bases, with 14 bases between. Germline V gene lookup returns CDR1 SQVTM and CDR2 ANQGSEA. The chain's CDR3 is CSVGETIVETQYF. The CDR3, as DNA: TGCAGCGTTGGAGAGACAATCGTGGAGACCCAGTACTTC.

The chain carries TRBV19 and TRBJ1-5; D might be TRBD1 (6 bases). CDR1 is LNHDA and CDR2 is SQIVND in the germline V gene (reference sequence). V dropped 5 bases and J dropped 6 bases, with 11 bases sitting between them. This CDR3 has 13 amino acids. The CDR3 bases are TGTGCCAGTAGTTTGGGGGGCGGTCAGCCCCAGCATTTT. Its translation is CASSLGGGQPQHF.

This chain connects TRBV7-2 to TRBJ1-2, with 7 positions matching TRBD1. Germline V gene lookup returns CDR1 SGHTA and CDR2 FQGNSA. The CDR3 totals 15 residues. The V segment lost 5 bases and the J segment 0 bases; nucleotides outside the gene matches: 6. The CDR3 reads CASSLRDRANYGYTF. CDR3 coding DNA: TGTGCCAGCAGCCTCCGGGACAGAGCTAACTATGGCTACACCTTC. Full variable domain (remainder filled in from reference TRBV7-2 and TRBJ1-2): GAGVSQSPSNKVTEKGKDVELRCDPISGHTALYWYRQSLGQGLEFLIYFQGNSAPDKSGLPSDRFSAERTGGSVSTLTIQRTQQEDSAVYLCASSLRDRANYGYTFGSGTRLTVV.

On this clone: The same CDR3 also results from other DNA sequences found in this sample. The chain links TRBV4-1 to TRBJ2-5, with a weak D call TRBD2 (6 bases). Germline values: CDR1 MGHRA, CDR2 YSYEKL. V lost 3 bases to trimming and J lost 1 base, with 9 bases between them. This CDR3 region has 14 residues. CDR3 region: CASSQTGVQETQYF. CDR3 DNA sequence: TGCGCCAGCAGCCAGACGGGGGTCCAAGAGACCCAGTACTTC.

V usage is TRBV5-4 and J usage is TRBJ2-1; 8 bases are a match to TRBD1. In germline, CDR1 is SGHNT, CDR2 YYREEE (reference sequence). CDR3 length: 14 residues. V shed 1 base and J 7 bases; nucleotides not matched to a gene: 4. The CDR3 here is CASSLYRGVNEQFF. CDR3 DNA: TGTGCCAGCAGCTTGTACAGGGGGGTAAATGAGCAGTTCTTC.

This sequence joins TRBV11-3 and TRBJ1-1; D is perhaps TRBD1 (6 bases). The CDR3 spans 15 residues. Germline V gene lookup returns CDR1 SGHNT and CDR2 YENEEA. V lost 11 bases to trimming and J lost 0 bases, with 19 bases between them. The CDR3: CALSGQGNMNTEAFF. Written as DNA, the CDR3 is TGTGCCCTGAGCGGCCAGGGGAATATGAACACTGAAGCTTTCTTT.

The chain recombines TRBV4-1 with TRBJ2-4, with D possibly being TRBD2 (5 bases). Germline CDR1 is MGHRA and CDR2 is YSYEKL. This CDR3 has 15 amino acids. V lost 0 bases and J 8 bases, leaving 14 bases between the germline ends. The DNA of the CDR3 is TGCGCCAGCAGCCAAGATATGAGCGGCGGGTACATTCAGTACTTC. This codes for CASSQDMSGGYIQYF.

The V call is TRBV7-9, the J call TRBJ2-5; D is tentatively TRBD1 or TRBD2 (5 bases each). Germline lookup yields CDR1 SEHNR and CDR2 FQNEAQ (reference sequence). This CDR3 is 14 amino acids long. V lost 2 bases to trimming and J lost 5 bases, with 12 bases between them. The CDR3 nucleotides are TGTGCCAGCAGCTTAACGAGGGACGCGGAGACCCAGTACTTC. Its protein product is CASSLTRDAETQYF. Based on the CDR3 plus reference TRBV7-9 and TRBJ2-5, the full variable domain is DTGVSQNPRHKITKRGQNVTFRCDPISEHNRLYWYRQTLGQGPEFLTYFQNEAQLEKSRLLSDRFSAERPKGSFSTLEIQRTEQGDSAMYLCASSLTRDAETQYFGPGTRLLVL.

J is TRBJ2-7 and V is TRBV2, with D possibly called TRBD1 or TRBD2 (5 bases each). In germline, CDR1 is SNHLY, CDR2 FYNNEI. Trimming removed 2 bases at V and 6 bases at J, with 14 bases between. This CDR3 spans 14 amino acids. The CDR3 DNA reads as TGTGCCAGCAGTGAAACGAGAGGTGGGGGCGAGCAGTACTTC. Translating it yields CASSETRGGGEQYF.

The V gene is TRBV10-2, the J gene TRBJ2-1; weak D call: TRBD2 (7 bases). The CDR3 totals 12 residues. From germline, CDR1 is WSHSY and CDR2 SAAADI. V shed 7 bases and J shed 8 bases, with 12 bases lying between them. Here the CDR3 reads CASMGGGDEQFF. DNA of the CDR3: TGCGCCAGCATGGGAGGGGGTGATGAGCAGTTCTTC.

The CDR3 sequence: CASSLATDPFYGYTF. Written as DNA, the CDR3 is TGTGCCAGCAGCTTAGCCACGGACCCATTCTATGGCTACACCTTC. The chain employs TRBV7-2 and TRBJ1-2; D remains ambiguous. The V and J ends lost 0 bases and 4 bases respectively, with 12 bases between them. Germline CDR1 SGHTA, CDR2 FQGNSA. This CDR3 has 15 residues.